This T cell receptor beta chain originates from a study of T cells in localized non-small cell lung cancer. General study findings and limits: Longer overall survival was linked to higher blood T cell density. Uninvolved adjacent lung had the highest recorded T cell clonality, with tumor below it. Researchers found a median approximately 53 of the top 100 tumor clones in adjacent lung. Only one tumor region was sequenced, so heterogeneity remains possible.

Clones were sequenced by immunoSEQ multiplex PCR, and TCRdb holds only the in-frame ones, with some missing. This sample has over 30,000 clones; about four fifths occur once, and the top ten carry less than 45%. On this clone itself: Antigen: not known.

This TCR was recovered from a male donor older than 55 with stage II squamous cell lung carcinoma. The sample consisted of peripheral blood, taken before any cancer treatment.

CDR3 DNA: TGTGCCAGCAGCTTAGCGCAGACAGATACGCAGTATTTT. Translation: CASSLAQTDTQYF. This rearrangement joins TRBV7-6 to TRBJ2-3; D is undetermined. Germline V gene data show CDR1 as SGHVS and CDR2 as FNYEAQ. V lost 0 bases and J 3 bases, leaving 4 bases between the germline ends. The length of the CDR3 is 13 residues.